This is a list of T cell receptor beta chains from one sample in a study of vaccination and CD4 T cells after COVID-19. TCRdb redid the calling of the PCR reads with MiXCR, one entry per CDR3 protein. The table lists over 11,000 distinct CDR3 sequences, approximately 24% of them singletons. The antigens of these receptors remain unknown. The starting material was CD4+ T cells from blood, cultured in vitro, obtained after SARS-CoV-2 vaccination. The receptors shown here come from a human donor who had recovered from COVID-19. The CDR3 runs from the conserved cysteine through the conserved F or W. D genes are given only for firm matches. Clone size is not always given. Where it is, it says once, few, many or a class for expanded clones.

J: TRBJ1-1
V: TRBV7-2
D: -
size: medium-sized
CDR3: CASSLSGMEAFF
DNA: TGTGCCAGCAGCTTAAGTGGAATGGAAGCTTTCTTT

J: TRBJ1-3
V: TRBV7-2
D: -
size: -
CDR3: CASSWTVRNTIYF
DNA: TGTGCCAGCAGCTGGACAGTGCGAAACACCATATATTTT

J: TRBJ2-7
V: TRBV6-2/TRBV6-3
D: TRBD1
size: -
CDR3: CASSMDRGRIEQYF
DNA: TGTGCCAGCAGTATGGACAGGGGGCGGATCGAGCAGTACTTC

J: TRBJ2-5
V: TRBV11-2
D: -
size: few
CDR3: CASSLVASPAETQYF
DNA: TGTGCCAGCAGCTTAGTGGCTAGCCCAGCAGAGACCCAGTACTTC

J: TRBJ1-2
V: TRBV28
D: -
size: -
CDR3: CASSLGQIRNYGYTF
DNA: TGTGCCAGCAGTTTAGGACAGATTCGTAACTATGGCTACACCTTC

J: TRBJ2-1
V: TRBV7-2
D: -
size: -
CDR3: CASSLDHEQFF
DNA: TGTGCCAGCAGCTTGGACCATGAGCAGTTCTTC

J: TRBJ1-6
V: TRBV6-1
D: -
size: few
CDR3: CASTPLARGDNSPLHF
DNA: TGTGCCAGCACCCCGTTGGCCAGGGGCGATAATTCACCCCTCCACTTT

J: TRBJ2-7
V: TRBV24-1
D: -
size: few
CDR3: CATSTRDTTYEQYF
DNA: TGTGCCACCTCAACACGGGACACGACCTACGAGCAGTACTTC

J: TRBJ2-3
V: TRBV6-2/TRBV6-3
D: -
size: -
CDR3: CASSYRSERLTDTQYF
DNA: TGTGCCAGCAGTTACCGGTCGGAGCGGCTCACAGATACGCAGTATTTT

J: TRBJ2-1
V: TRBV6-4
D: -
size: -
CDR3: CASSEAGEQFF
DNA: TGTGCCAGCAGTGAGGCCGGTGAGCAGTTCTTC

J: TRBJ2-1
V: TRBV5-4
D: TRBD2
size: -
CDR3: CASSFGDRLAGDLYNEQFF
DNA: TGTGCCAGCAGCTTTGGGGACCGACTAGCGGGAGATCTCTACAATGAGCAGTTCTTC

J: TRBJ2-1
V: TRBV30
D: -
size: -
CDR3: CAWSPRIRKFF
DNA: TGTGCCTGGAGCCCAAGGATTCGGAAGTTCTTC

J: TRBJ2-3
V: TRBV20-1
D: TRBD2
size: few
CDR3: CSGRTSGRTDTQYF
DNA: TGCAGTGGCCGGACTAGCGGGAGGACAGATACGCAGTATTTT

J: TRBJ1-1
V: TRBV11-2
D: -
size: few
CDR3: CASSPREVNTEAFF
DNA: TGTGCCAGCAGCCCCCGTGAGGTCAACACTGAAGCTTTCTTT

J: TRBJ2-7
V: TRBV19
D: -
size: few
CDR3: CASSDRITYEQYF
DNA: TGTGCCAGTAGTGACAGAATAACCTACGAGCAGTACTTC

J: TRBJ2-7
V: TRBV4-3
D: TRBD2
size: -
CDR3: CASSQEGYGAGGSYEQYF
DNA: TGCGCCAGCAGCCAAGAGGGATATGGCGCGGGAGGGAGCTACGAGCAGTACTTC

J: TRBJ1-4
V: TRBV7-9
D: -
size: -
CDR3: CASSPLPGTGVFF
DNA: TGTGCCAGCAGCCCACTGCCGGGGACGGGAGTGTTTTTT

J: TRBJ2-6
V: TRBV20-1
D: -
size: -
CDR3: CSASSGPSGANVLTF
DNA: TGCAGTGCTAGCTCGGGTCCTTCTGGGGCCAACGTCCTGACTTTC

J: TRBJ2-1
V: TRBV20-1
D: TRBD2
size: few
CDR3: CSARGRSGVSYNEQFF
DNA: TGCAGTGCTAGAGGCCGCAGCGGGGTCTCCTACAATGAGCAGTTCTTC

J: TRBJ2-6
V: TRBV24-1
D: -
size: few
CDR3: CATSDPGGPGANVLTF
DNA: TGTGCCACCAGTGACCCCGGAGGGCCAGGGGCCAACGTCCTGACTTTC

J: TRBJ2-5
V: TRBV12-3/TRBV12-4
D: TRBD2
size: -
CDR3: CASTHLLAEETQYF
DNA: TGTGCCAGCACCCACCTACTAGCGGAAGAGACCCAGTACTTC

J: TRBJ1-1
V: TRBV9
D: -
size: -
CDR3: CASNPTGGNTEAFF
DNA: TGTGCCAGCAACCCGACGGGGGGAAACACTGAAGCTTTCTTT

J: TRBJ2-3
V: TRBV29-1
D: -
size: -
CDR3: CSVVVRLGTDTQYF
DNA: TGCAGCGTTGTTGTCCGTTTGGGCACAGATACGCAGTATTTT